Below, 26 T cell receptor beta chains from the same sample are listed, as sequenced in a study of Graves' ophthalmopathy and Graves' hyperthyroidism. The authors amplified TCR beta CDR3 regions, and they did so from RNA transcripts for repertoire sequencing. HTBI-primed RT-PCR formed the first round, and a multiplex PCR formed the second. One entry per CDR3 protein results from TCRdb running MiXCR on the multiplex PCR reads. The sample includes almost 750,000 distinct CDR3 sequences, approximately 40% of them seen just once. What was sequenced was peripheral blood. All receptors come from an adult man with Graves' ophthalmopathy.

The chain links TRBV6-1 to TRBJ2-6; tentatively, D is TRBD1 (6 bases). In germline, CDR1 is MNHNS, CDR2 SASEGT. V was clipped by 1 base and J by 2 bases, with 12 bases between them. The CDR3 sequence is 17 residues long. The DNA for the CDR3 is TGTGCCAGCAGTGAAGTCGGCAGGGGAGCTGGGGCCAACGTCCTGACTTTC. It translates to CASSEVGRGAGANVLTF.

In its sample, this clonotype was seen many times. V is TRBV24-1 and J is TRBJ1-5, with D uncertain. The V gene's germline CDR1 is KGHDR and CDR2 SFDVKD. Trimming removed 4 bases from V and 0 bases from J, with 9 bases in between. The CDR3 is 15 residues long. The CDR3 DNA reads as TGTGCCACCAGTGAGGACGGGATTAGCAATCAGCCCCAGCATTTT. Amino acids: CATSEDGISNQPQHF.

This clonotype was detected a few times. The V call is TRBV12-3 or TRBV12-4, the J call TRBJ2-7, with D unclear. V was pared by 3 bases and J by 12 bases, with 12 bases between. This CDR3 contains 11 residues. CDR3 sequence: CASSFGDRPYF. In DNA form, the CDR3 reads TGTGCCAGCAGTTTTGGGGATCGCCCGTACTTC.

This clonotype appeared many times. V is TRBV7-7 and J is TRBJ2-5, with unresolved D. Germline assignment: CDR1 SSHAT and CDR2 FNYEAQ (reference sequence). This CDR3 contains 14 residues. V lost 0 bases and J 1 base, leaving 6 bases between the germline ends. The CDR3 is CASSLAFSQETQYF. The CDR3 coding sequence is TGTGCCAGCAGCTTAGCGTTCAGCCAAGAGACCCAGTACTTC.

This clonotype occurred many times. CDR3 amino acids: CASSEQRGSNQPQHF. For the CDR3, the DNA is TGTGCCAGCAGTGAACAGAGAGGGAGCAATCAGCCCCAGCATTTT. The chain employs TRBV2 and TRBJ1-5; no reliable D call. V shed 2 bases and J shed 1 base, with 9 bases lying between them. This CDR3 comprises 15 residues. CDR1 and CDR2 from the germline V gene are SNHLY and FYNNEI.

The chain recombines TRBV29-1 with TRBJ1-1, with D possibly being TRBD1 (6 bases). Germline CDR1 is SQVTM and CDR2 is ANQGSEA. Trimming stripped 8 bases from V and 0 bases from J, with 13 bases between. The CDR3 spans 13 residues. CDR3 loop: CSSGGPMNTEAFF. In DNA, the CDR3 is TGCAGCTCCGGGGGCCCGATGAACACTGAAGCTTTCTTT.

This clonotype occurred many times. The chain combines TRBV10-3 with TRBJ2-2; 9 nucleotides agree with TRBD1. This CDR3 is built from 17 residues. In germline, CDR1 is ENHRY, CDR2 SYGVKD. Losses at the gene ends were 3 bases for V and 10 bases for J; bases not matched to a gene: 15. CDR3 residues: CAISDPGQGSYAVELFF. In DNA, the CDR3 is TGTGCCATCAGTGATCCGGGACAGGGTTCGTACGCGGTGGAGCTGTTTTTT.

The chain links TRBV10-3 to TRBJ1-5, with D perhaps matching TRBD1 (6 bases). Germline V gene lookup returns CDR1 ENHRY and CDR2 SYGVKD. There are 14 residues in the CDR3. Trimming stripped 4 bases from V and 4 bases from J, with 11 bases between. For the CDR3, the DNA is TGTGCCATCAGTGTGGGGGGGCAAAATCAGCCCCAGCATTTT. The encoded protein is CAISVGGQNQPQHF.

This clonotype was counted a few times. The chain carries TRBV10-3 and TRBJ2-3; no definite D call. In germline, CDR1 is ENHRY, CDR2 SYGVKD. V was cut by 0 bases and J by 5 bases, with 18 bases left in between. The CDR3 spans 17 residues. The CDR3 loop is CAISESSGVRAGDTQYF. CDR3 sequence (DNA): TGTGCCATCAGTGAGTCTTCAGGTGTAAGGGCCGGAGATACGCAGTATTTT.

About this clonotype itself: This likely comes from a read error, as the CDR3 has no conserved phenylalanine or tryptophan at its end. The V and J genes are TRBV9 and TRBJ2-5, with 12 bases that match TRBD2. The CDR3 contains 15 residues. V was pared by 4 bases and J by 1 base, with 2 bases of the junction left unmatched. Germline CDR1 is SGDLS and CDR2 is YYNGEE. For the CDR3, the DNA is TGTGCCAGCAGCAGGACTAGCGGGACCCAAGAGACCCAGTACTGC. Translated: CASSRTSGTQETQYC.

Turning to this clonotype: At one end the junction does not follow the germline gene, possibly because of a read error. J is TRBJ2-7 and V is TRBV6-5, with 7 bases lining up with TRBD1. Germline CDR1 is MNHEY and CDR2 is SVGAGI. The CDR3 has 14 residues. CDR3 protein: CASREGGGEYGQYF. The CDR3 DNA follows: TGTGCCAGCAGAGAAGGGGGCGGTGAGTACGGGCAGTACTTC.

This clonotype occurred many times. This rearrangement joins TRBV9 to TRBJ1-2; no clear D. The CDR3 covers 14 residues. The germline V gene has CDR1 SGDLS and CDR2 YYNGEE. V lost 0 bases, J lost 2 bases, and 8 bases lay in between. The CDR3 DNA reads as TGTGCCAGCAGCGTAGGGTGGTCAAACTATGGCTACACCTTC. Translating it yields CASSVGWSNYGYTF.

The rearrangement joins TRBV20-1 to TRBJ2-5, with D perhaps assigned TRBD1 or TRBD2 (5 bases each). Germline V gene data show CDR1 as DFQATT and CDR2 as SNEGSKA (reference sequence). Trimming removed 5 bases from V and 5 bases from J, with 15 bases in between. The CDR3 totals 13 residues. The CDR3 loop reads CSAGRVGGETQYF. CDR3 bases: TGCAGTGCTGGCAGGGTGGGCGGGGAGACCCAGTACTTC.

The chain combines TRBV28 with TRBJ1-6; no reliable D call. Germline V gene data show CDR1 as MDHEN and CDR2 as SYDVKM. V lost 3 bases to trimming and J lost 2 bases, with 2 bases between them. CDR3 length: 13 residues. Here the CDR3 reads CASSFPYNSPLHF. CDR3 DNA: TGTGCCAGCAGTTTCCCCTATAATTCACCCCTCCACTTT.

The J gene is TRBJ2-6, the V gene TRBV2; D perhaps matches TRBD2 (6 bases). Germline V gene data show CDR1 as SNHLY and CDR2 as FYNNEI. Trimming removed 8 bases at V and 2 bases at J, with 16 bases between. The CDR3 length is 16 residues. CDR3 in amino acids: CASSRAGSTGANVLTF. CDR3 nucleotides: TGTGCCAGCTCTAGGGCGGGGAGTACTGGGGCCAACGTCCTGACTTTC.

Worth noting for this clonotype: This sequence may be a read error, since a much larger clone differs from it by one base. The V gene is TRBV9, the J gene TRBJ1-2; D might be TRBD1 (5 bases). Germline V gene sequence: CDR1 SGDLS, CDR2 YYNGEE. This CDR3 is 12 amino acids long. The CDR3 protein is CASRQGGDGHTF. The CDR3 coding sequence is TGTGCCAGCAGGCAGGGTGGAGATGGCCACACCTTC.

Regarding this clonotype: This may be a read error, as it is one base from a much larger clone. Without the conserved terminal phenylalanine or tryptophan, this CDR3 likely stems from a read error. This rearrangement joins TRBV7-2 to TRBJ1-1, with no clear D. Trimming cost V 2 bases and J 8 bases, with 12 bases left between them. Germline lookup yields CDR1 SGHTA and CDR2 FQGNSA. The CDR3 covers 13 residues. The CDR3 protein is CASSLSLPPEAFL. As DNA, the CDR3 is TGTGCCAGCAGCTTATCGTTACCCCCCGAAGCTTTCCTT.

The sample holds many counts of this clonotype. The rearrangement links TRBV7-9 to TRBJ1-2, with 7 bases aligning to TRBD1. Germline V gene lookup returns CDR1 SEHNR and CDR2 FQNEAQ (reference sequence). This CDR3 has 13 amino acids. With 7 bases clipped from V and 3 bases from J, the junction kept 5 bases outside the gene matches. CDR3 bases: TGTGCCAGCACCCGACAGGGTCACTATGGCTACACCTTC. It encodes CASTRQGHYGYTF.

The chain carries TRBV12-3 or TRBV12-4 and TRBJ2-5; 8 positions match TRBD2. J lost 6 bases, V lost 6 bases, and 15 bases had no gene match. The CDR3 consists of 16 residues. The CDR3: CASSPLAGDARQTQYF. The CDR3 coding sequence is TGTGCCAGCAGCCCTCTAGCGGGCGACGCAAGACAGACCCAGTACTTC.

In this sample, this clonotype turned up once. This chain joins TRBV2 and TRBJ1-5; D gene ambiguous. Germline V gene data show CDR1 as SNHLY and CDR2 as FYNNEI. The CDR3 length is 13 residues. Trimming removed 2 bases at V and 6 bases at J, with 8 bases between. The CDR3 spells CASSEREVQPQHF. In DNA form, the CDR3 reads TGTGCCAGCAGTGAACGTGAGGTTCAGCCCCAGCATTTT.

The table lists this clonotype with many counts. The genes are TRBV25-1 and TRBJ1-1; D gene uncertain. Trimming pared 8 bases from V and 5 bases from J, leaving 15 bases between. Germline CDR1 MGHDK, CDR2 SYGVNS. The CDR3 totals 13 residues. The CDR3 nucleotides read TGTGCCAGCCGAGGGTGGGGATGGACTGAAGCTTTCTTT. Protein product: CASRGWGWTEAFF.

This clonotype has a handful of counts. The rearrangement uses TRBV6-5 and TRBJ1-5; no reliable D call. Trimming took 7 bases from V and 0 from J, leaving 13 bases between them. The germline gives CDR1 MNHEY, CDR2 SVGAGI. This CDR3 region has 15 residues. CDR3: CASNLYGNSNQPQHF. DNA for the CDR3: TGTGCCAGCAATTTATATGGTAATAGCAATCAGCCCCAGCATTTT.

The CDR3 DNA follows: TGTGCCAGCAGTCGAACGGCGGCGGGGGCGAACTACGAGCAGTACTTC. As protein: CASSRTAAGANYEQYF. The V gene is TRBV25-1, the J gene TRBJ2-7, with a tentative D call TRBD2 (7 bases). CDR3 length equals 16 residues. The V end was cut by 5 bases, the J end by 3 bases, with 20 bases between. Germline CDR1 and CDR2: MGHDK and SYGVNS.

This clonotype was seen just once. This chain uses TRBV20-1 with TRBJ2-7, with D perhaps assigned TRBD1 or TRBD2 (5 bases each). Trimming removed 1 base at V and 8 bases at J, with 15 bases between. Germline V CDR1 and CDR2: DFQATT, SNEGSKA (reference sequence). The CDR3 covers 13 residues. CDR3 in DNA: TGCAGTGCTAGAGGGGGGTTGGAGCCCCAGCAGTACTTC. As protein: CSARGGLEPQQYF.

This clonotype was seen ten or more times. A junction boundary mismatches the germline segment, possibly from a read error. The genes are TRBV24-1 and TRBJ1-5; D unresolved. Germline V gene data show CDR1 as KGHDR and CDR2 as SFDVKD. This CDR3 comprises 11 residues. The CDR3 DNA follows: TGTGCCAGCAGTTCCCATCAGCCCCAGCATTTT. Protein product: CASSSHQPQHF.

As concerns this clonotype: One base away lies a much larger clone, so this may be a sequencing read error. This chain links TRBV7-9 with TRBJ2-2, with 7 bases lining up with TRBD1. Germline CDR1 SEHNR, CDR2 FQNEAQ (reference sequence). CDR3 size: 16 residues. The CDR3: CASSSGTALNTGELLF. In nucleotides, the CDR3 is TGTGCCAGCAGCTCCGGGACAGCCCTGAACACCGGGGAGCTGCTTTTT.